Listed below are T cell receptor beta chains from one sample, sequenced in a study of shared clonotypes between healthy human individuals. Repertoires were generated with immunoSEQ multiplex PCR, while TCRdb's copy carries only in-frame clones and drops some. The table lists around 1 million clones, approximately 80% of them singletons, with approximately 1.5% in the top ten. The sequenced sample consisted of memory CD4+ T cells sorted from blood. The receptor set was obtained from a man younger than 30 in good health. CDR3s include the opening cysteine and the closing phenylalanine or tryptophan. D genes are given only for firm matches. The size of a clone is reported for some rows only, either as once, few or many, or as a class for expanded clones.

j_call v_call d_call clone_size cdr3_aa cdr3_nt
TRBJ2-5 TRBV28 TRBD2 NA CASSLTRGGTQYF TGTGCCAGCAGTTTAACGCGGGGGGGGACCCAGTACTTC
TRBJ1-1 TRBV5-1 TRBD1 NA CASSQQGARTEAFF TGCGCCAGCAGCCAACAGGGGGCGCGAACTGAAGCTTTCTTT
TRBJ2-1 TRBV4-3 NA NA CASSQDAGTYNEQFF TGCGCCAGCAGCCAAGATGCGGGTACCTACAATGAGCAGTTCTTC
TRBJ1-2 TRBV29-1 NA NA CSVHSENGYTF TGCAGCGTTCACTCAGAGAACGGCTACACCTTC
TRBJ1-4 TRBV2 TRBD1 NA CACKGDRGNEKLFF TGTGCCTGCAAAGGGGACAGGGGGAATGAAAAACTGTTTTTT
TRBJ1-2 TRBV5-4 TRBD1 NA CASSPDRTYGYTF TGTGCCAGCAGCCCGGACAGGACCTATGGCTACACCTTC
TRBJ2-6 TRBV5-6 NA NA CASSLAGADSGANVLTF TGTGCCAGCAGCTTGGCAGGGGCCGACTCTGGGGCCAACGTCCTGACTTTC
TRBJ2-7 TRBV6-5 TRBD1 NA CASSYRDRGSYEQYF TGTGCCAGCAGTTACCGGGACAGGGGTTCCTACGAGCAGTACTTC
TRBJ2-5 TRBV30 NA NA CAWSVRQAPQETQYF TGTGCCTGGAGTGTGAGACAGGCGCCACAAGAGACCCAGTACTTC
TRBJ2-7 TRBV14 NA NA CASSPWGAASYEQYF TGTGCCAGCAGCCCCTGGGGGGCGGCCTCCTACGAGCAGTACTTC
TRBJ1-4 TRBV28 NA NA CASSFPQVYEKLFF TGTGCCAGCAGTTTTCCGCAGGTGTATGAAAAACTGTTTTTT
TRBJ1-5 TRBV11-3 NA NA CASSLDLEWCRAAEPQHF TGTGCCAGCAGCTTAGATCTGGAATGGTGCAGGGCGGCCGAGCCCCAGCATTTT
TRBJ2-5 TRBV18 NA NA CASSFSFQETQYF TGTGCCAGCTCATTCAGCTTCCAAGAGACCCAGTACTTC
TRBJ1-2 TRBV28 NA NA CASSPGDGGRSGYTF TGTGCCAGCAGTCCAGGGGACGGCGGAAGAAGTGGCTACACCTTC
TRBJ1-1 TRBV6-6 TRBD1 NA CASSYVNRGGVEAFF TGTGCCAGCAGCTACGTCAACAGGGGTGGTGTAGAAGCTTTCTTT
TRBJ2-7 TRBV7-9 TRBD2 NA CASSSSRVAGIYEQYF TGTGCCAGCAGCTCTAGCCGAGTAGCGGGGATTTACGAGCAGTACTTC
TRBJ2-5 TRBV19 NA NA CASSIEDGSGTQYF TGTGCCAGTAGTATAGAGGACGGATCTGGGACCCAGTACTTC
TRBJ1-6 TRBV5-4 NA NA CASSLVGSYNSPLHF TGTGCCAGCAGCTTGGTTGGGAGCTATAATTCACCCCTCCACTTT
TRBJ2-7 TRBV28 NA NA CASSSGVYEQYF TGTGCCAGCAGTTCAGGGGTTTACGAGCAGTACTTC
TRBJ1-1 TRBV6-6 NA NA CASSTGEGTEAFF TGTGCCAGCAGTACCGGAGAGGGGACTGAAGCTTTCTTT
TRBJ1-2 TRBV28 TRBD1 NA CATPRDRGTYGYTF TGTGCCACCCCGCGGGACAGGGGGACCTATGGCTACACCTTC
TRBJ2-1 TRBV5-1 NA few CASSLGGLRGGNEQFF TGCGCCAGCAGCTTGGGGGGACTCCGGGGAGGCAATGAGCAGTTCTTC
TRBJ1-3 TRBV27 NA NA CASSPRGSGNTIYF TGTGCCAGCAGTCCGCGGGGATCTGGAAACACCATATATTTT
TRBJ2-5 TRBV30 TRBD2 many CAWSGTEGRGGQYF TGTGCCTGGAGTGGGACGGAGGGCCGGGGGGGCCAGTACTTC
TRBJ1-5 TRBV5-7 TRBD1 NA CASSSRLRDRGNQPQHF TGTGCCAGCAGCTCTCGCCTGCGGGACAGGGGCAATCAGCCCCAGCATTTT
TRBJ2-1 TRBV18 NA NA CASSLREFPSLDEQFF TGTGCCAGCTCACTTAGGGAATTTCCCTCTTTAGATGAGCAGTTCTTC
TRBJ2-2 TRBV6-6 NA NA CASSYRVMAGELFF TGTGCCAGCAGTTACAGGGTAATGGCCGGGGAGCTGTTTTTT
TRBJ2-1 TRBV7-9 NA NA CARGGPGLNEQFF TGTGCCAGAGGAGGCCCCGGGTTGAATGAGCAGTTCTTC
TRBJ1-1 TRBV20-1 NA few CSADRTTEAFF TGCAGTGCTGACAGGACAACTGAAGCTTTCTTT
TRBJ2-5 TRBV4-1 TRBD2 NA CASSQEGLQQETQYF TGCGCCAGCAGCCAAGAGGGACTACAGCAAGAGACCCAGTACTTC
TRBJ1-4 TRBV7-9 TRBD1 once CASSSGQGNEKLFF TGTGCCAGCAGCTCGGGACAGGGTAATGAAAAACTGTTTTTT
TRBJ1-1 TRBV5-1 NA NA CASSLRNANTEAFF TGCGCCAGCAGCCTAAGGAATGCCAACACTGAAGCTTTCTTT
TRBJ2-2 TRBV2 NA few CASSVLVNTGELFF TGTGCCAGCAGTGTATTGGTGAACACCGGGGAGCTGTTTTTT
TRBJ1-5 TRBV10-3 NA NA CAISPAPNQPQHF TGTGCCATCAGCCCGGCCCCCAATCAGCCCCAGCATTTT
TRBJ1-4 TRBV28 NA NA CASTDSGATNEKLFF TGTGCCAGCACCGATAGCGGGGCAACTAATGAAAAACTGTTTTTT
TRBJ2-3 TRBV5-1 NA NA CASSFPLPGTQYF TGCGCCAGCAGCTTTCCCCTCCCGGGTACGCAGTATTTT
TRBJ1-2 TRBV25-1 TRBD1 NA CASSPGPTGGYGYTF TGTGCCAGCAGCCCAGGTCCGACAGGGGGCTATGGCTACACCTTC
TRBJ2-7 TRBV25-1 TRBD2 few CASSELSGMFHEQYF TGTGCCAGCAGTGAATTGAGCGGGATGTTCCACGAGCAGTACTTC
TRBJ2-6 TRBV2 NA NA CASSDVFYSGANVLTF TGTGCCAGCAGTGATGTTTTCTACTCTGGGGCCAACGTCCTGACTTTC
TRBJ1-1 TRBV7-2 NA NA CASSPDLANTEAFF TGTGCCAGCAGCCCAGACTTAGCTAACACTGAAGCTTTCTTT
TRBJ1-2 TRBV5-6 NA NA CASIPLGQPYGYTF TGTGCCAGCATCCCCCTCGGACAGCCTTATGGCTACACCTTC